The 17 T cell receptor beta chains given below trace back to one sample, sequenced in a study of memory CD8 T cells in hepatitis C reinfection. Sequencing used immunoSEQ multiplex PCR; TCRdb keeps in-frame clones, though not all of them. The sample comprises 35,000 to 50,000 clones, approximately 90% of which are singletons, and 1% to 1.5% rests with the top ten. Time point here: peak reinfection, 3 to 8 weeks after reinfection detection. Sorted cells were sequenced directly ex vivo without any in vitro expansion. Sequencing used naive CD8+ T cells sorted from blood. All receptors come from a young man with hepatitis C virus infection.

The chain combines TRBV4-1 with TRBJ1-4, with 7 bases aligning to TRBD1. V was clipped by 3 bases and J by 6 bases; unmatched bases: 10. This CDR3 has 16 residues. In germline, CDR1 is MGHRA, CDR2 YSYEKL. CDR3 sequence: CASSHWDSFLHEKLFF. The CDR3 DNA reads TGCGCCAGCAGCCATTGGGACAGCTTTCTACATGAAAAACTGTTTTTT.

The chain is built from TRBV27 and TRBJ2-2; D is undetermined. The CDR3 is 13 amino acids. The V and J ends lost 3 bases and 5 bases respectively, with 7 bases between them. CDR1 and CDR2 from the germline V gene are MNHEY and SMNVEV (reference sequence). CDR3 sequence (DNA): TGTGCCAGCAGTTTCCTTATGACCGGGGAGCTGTTTTTT. Its translation: CASSFLMTGELFF.

For this clone: One junction end disagrees with the germline gene, perhaps due to a read error. This chain joins TRBV4-3 and TRBJ1-5, with a possible D match to TRBD1 (5 bases). The V gene's germline CDR1 is LGHNA and CDR2 YSLEER. The CDR3 contains 15 residues. This chain's CDR3 is CASSQDLGGGQPHHF. CDR3 in DNA: TGCGCCAGCAGCCAAGATCTCGGGGGGGGTCAGCCCCACCATTTT.

The chain couples TRBV28 to TRBJ2-5, with TRBD1 matching 7 bases. The end of the DNA aligns better with TRBJ2-7, so the J call may be wrong. The CDR3 has 15 residues. The V gene's germline CDR1 is MDHEN and CDR2 SYDVKM. CDR3: CASSTDRALIYEQYF. The CDR3 DNA is TGTGCCAGCAGCACCGACAGGGCGCTGATATACGAGCAGTACTTC.

The V and J genes are TRBV2 and TRBJ2-5, with D possibly matching TRBD1 (5 bases). Germline assignment: CDR1 SNHLY and CDR2 FYNNEI. The CDR3 length is 14 residues. The V and J ends lost 6 bases and 6 bases respectively, with 17 bases between them. The CDR3 nucleotides are TGTGCCAGCAGAGCAGACAGATTGGGAAAGACCCAGTACTTC. Its protein product is CASRADRLGKTQYF.

CDR3 DNA sequence: TGTGCCAGCAGTTTGGCCCGACCGGGTCAGCCCCAGCATTTT. Its protein product is CASSLARPGQPQHF. V is TRBV6-5 and J is TRBJ1-5; D is uncertain. Germline CDR1 reads MNHEY; CDR2 reads SVGAGI. The CDR3 loop spans 14 amino acids. V was trimmed by 4 bases and J by 6 bases, leaving 13 bases between them.

The chain joins TRBV11-2 to TRBJ2-5; unclear D gene. The DNA matches TRBJ2-7 better at its end, which makes the J call doubtful. Germline CDR1 and CDR2: SGHAT and FQNNGV. This CDR3 is 15 amino acids long. DNA of the CDR3: TGTGCCAGCAGCTTAAGCGACCTGAGCTCCTACGAGCAGTACTTC. Translating it yields CASSLSDLSSYEQYF.

The V gene is TRBV10-2, the J gene TRBJ1-2; no reliable D call. V was trimmed by 3 bases and J by 5 bases, leaving 10 bases between them. Germline CDR1 is WSHSY and CDR2 is SAAADI. The CDR3 loop spans 13 amino acids. The CDR3 DNA follows: TGCGCCAGCAGTGATGGGCCCTCGTATGGCTACACCTTC. The encoded protein is CASSDGPSYGYTF.

J is TRBJ1-1 and V is TRBV5-5; D call uncertain. CDR1 SGHKS and CDR2 YYEKEE come from the germline V gene (reference sequence). V lost 0 bases and J 0 bases, leaving 6 bases between the germline ends. The CDR3 runs 14 residues. This chain's CDR3 is CASSLGDMNTEAFF. In DNA form, the CDR3 reads TGTGCCAGCAGCTTGGGAGACATGAACACTGAAGCTTTCTTT.

The chain couples TRBV19 to TRBJ2-7; 10 positions agree with TRBD2. Germline V CDR1 and CDR2: LNHDA, SQIVND (reference sequence). Trimming cost V 6 bases and J 6 bases; bases outside gene matches: 14. This CDR3 is 16 amino acids long. This CDR3 is CASSPTLAGELTEQYF. CDR3 coding DNA: TGTGCCAGTAGCCCAACCCTAGCGGGAGAATTAACCGAGCAGTACTTC.

The CDR3 region has the DNA TGTGCCAGCAGCTTGGGGGCAGGACCCTTCTACGAGCAGTACTTC. Translating it yields CASSLGAGPFYEQYF. The chain combines TRBV7-8 with TRBJ2-7, with a weak D call TRBD1 (6 bases). CDR3 size: 15 residues. V was shortened by 3 bases and J by 3 bases, with 15 bases between the two germline ends. Germline V CDR1 and CDR2: SGHVS, FQNEAQ.

The V and J genes are TRBV11-2 and TRBJ2-7; D may be TRBD2 (7 bases). Germline assignment: CDR1 SGHAT and CDR2 FQNNGV. The CDR3 consists of 14 residues. Trimming pared 3 bases from V and 4 bases from J, leaving 13 bases between. The CDR3 loop reads CASSFGGARYEQYV. The DNA of the CDR3 is TGTGCCAGCAGCTTTGGGGGGGCTAGATACGAGCAGTACGTC.

V gene TRBV7-8 combines with J gene TRBJ1-2; D call uncertain. The CDR3 runs to 16 residues. Germline CDR1 and CDR2: SGHVS and FQNEAQ. Trimming stripped 3 bases from V and 6 bases from J, with 20 bases between. CDR3 in DNA: TGTGCCAGCAGCTTCATGACGGGAAGTCAAAACCATGGCTACACCTTC. This gives the protein CASSFMTGSQNHGYTF.

This clone has only one observation. The CDR3 DNA is TGTGCCAGCAGCCCTAGCTCCTACAATGAGCAGTTCTTC. It codes for CASSPSSYNEQFF. The gene calls are TRBV7-8 and TRBJ2-1; D is ambiguous. With 5 bases removed from V and 0 bases from J, the gap between germline ends came to 5 bases. From germline, CDR1 is SGHVS and CDR2 FQNEAQ. This CDR3 spans 13 amino acids.

This clone has just a few counts. The chain uses TRBV5-4 and TRBJ2-7; 7 bases are a match to TRBD2. CDR3 length equals 14 residues. Unmatched junction bases numbered 2, after V lost 0 bases and J lost 2 bases. Germline CDR1 SGHNT, CDR2 YYREEE (reference sequence). Written as DNA, the CDR3 is TGTGCCAGCAGCTTGGAGGGAGGGACCTACGAGCAGTACTTC. This sequence encodes CASSLEGGTYEQYF.

This chain uses TRBV6-5 with TRBJ2-1; 10 bases align to TRBD2. The CDR3 is 15 amino acids. Germline-derived CDR1 and CDR2 are MNHEY and SVGAGI. The V and J ends lost 4 bases and 2 bases, in that order; junction bases with no gene match: 2. The CDR3 DNA follows: TGTGCCAGCAGTTCCCTAGCGGGGGCCTACAATGAGCAGTTCTTC. This sequence encodes CASSSLAGAYNEQFF.

The rearrangement joins TRBV10-1 to TRBJ2-7; D gene ambiguous. V was clipped by 2 bases and J by 2 bases, with 7 bases between them. The CDR3 runs to 13 residues. Germline V CDR1 and CDR2: WNHNN, SYGVQD (reference sequence). CDR3 amino acids: CASSEESPYEQYF. For the CDR3, the DNA is TGCGCCAGCAGTGAGGAGAGCCCCTACGAGCAGTACTTC.